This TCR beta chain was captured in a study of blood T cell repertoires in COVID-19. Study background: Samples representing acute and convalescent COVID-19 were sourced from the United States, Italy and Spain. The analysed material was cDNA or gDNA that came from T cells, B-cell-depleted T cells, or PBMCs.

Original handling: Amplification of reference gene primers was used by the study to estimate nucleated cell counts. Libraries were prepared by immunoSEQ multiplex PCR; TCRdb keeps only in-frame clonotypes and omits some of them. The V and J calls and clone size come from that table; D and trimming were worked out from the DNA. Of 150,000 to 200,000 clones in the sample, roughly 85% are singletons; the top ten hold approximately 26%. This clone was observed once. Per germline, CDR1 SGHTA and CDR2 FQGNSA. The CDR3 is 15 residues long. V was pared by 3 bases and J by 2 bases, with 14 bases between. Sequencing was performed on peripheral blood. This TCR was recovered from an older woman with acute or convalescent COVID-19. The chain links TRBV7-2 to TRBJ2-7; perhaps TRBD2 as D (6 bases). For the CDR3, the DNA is TGTGCCAGCAGCTTTGGCGGGACCCCCGCCTACGAGCAGTACTTC. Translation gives CASSFGGTPAYEQYF.